This T cell receptor beta chain was retrieved from a study of post-analysis software for immune sequencing data. Study conclusions and caveats: When patients were compared with controls, 4 or 5 TRBV segments were more frequent, TRBV5-6, TRBV5-1 and TRBV20-1 among them.

A word on this clonotype: Its antigen remains unknown.

Unique molecular identifiers featured in each of the TCR beta cDNA libraries. When about 1 to 11 million T cells were used, they gave about 490,000 cDNA molecules. One entry per CDR3 protein results from TCRdb running MiXCR on the PCR reads. This table holds 430,000 or so distinct CDR3 sequences, approximately 42% found once. J gave up 4 bases and V 6 bases, and 8 bases lay outside the gene matches. Germline lookup yields CDR1 MDHEN and CDR2 SYDVKM. The CDR3 extends over 14 amino acids. Material for sequencing was blood. The chain has TRBV28 and TRBJ1-1; 7 nucleotides match TRBD1. This clonotype originated in a girl aged 2-10 years with multiple sclerosis. CDR3 nucleotides: TGTGCCAGCAGCTTCTACAGGGGAACCACTGAAGCTTTCTTT. Protein sequence: CASSFYRGTTEAFF.